This T cell receptor beta chain was identified during a study of STAT5B mutations in CD4+ large granular lymphocyte leukemia. The repertoire was sequenced with immunoSEQ multiplex PCR; TCRdb's copy has only in-frame clones and lacks some. This table holds 30,000 or so clones, more than 65% found once. The V and J ends lost 2 bases and 10 bases, in that order; junction bases with no gene match: 9. Germline V gene lookup returns CDR1 GTSNPN and CDR2 SVGIG (reference sequence). There are 14 residues in the CDR3. This chain connects TRBV30 to TRBJ1-5; 9 nucleotides match TRBD1. This TCR came from a human donor in good health. Sequencing used CD4+ T cells from blood buffy coats. The CDR3 nucleotides read TGTGCCTGGAGTACCGGGACAGGGAAGAAACCCCAGCATTTT. Residues: CAWSTGTGKKPQHF.